This is a list of T cell receptor beta chains from one sample in a study of OX40 agonist ivuxolimab in advanced cancers. Clones were read by immunoSEQ multiplex PCR, and TCRdb kept only the in-frame ones, dropping some. The sample lists roughly 54,000 clones; 70% to 90% were seen once. Sequencing used CD4+ or CD8+ T cells sorted from blood, obtained in a trial of the OX40 agonist ivuxolimab. Source of these receptors: an adult with an advanced solid tumor such as melanoma, head and neck, liver or kidney cancer. Each CDR3 is given with its conserved first and last residue. The D gene is left open where the match is weak. Only part of the rows carry a size: once, few, many, or a class if the clone is expanded.

J | size | V | D | CDR3 | DNA
TRBJ2-2 | NA | TRBV10-1 | NA | CASSDGFANTGELFF | TGCGCCAGCAGTGACGGGTTCGCGAACACCGGGGAGCTGTTTTTT
TRBJ1-1 | NA | TRBV19 | NA | CASSISWTANTEAFF | TGTGCCAGTAGTATAAGTTGGACCGCGAACACTGAAGCTTTCTTT
TRBJ2-6 | NA | TRBV5-4 | NA | CASSLAQANVLTF | TGTGCCAGCAGCTTGGCCCAAGCCAACGTCCTGACTTTC
TRBJ2-5 | few | TRBV18 | NA | CASSPGVETQYF | TGTGCCAGCTCACCAGGGGTAGAGACCCAGTACTTC
TRBJ2-7 | NA | TRBV10-3 | TRBD2 | CAMSGSLLAGDSYEQYF | TGTGCCATGTCAGGGTCCCTCTTAGCGGGAGATTCCTACGAGCAGTACTTC
TRBJ2-2 | NA | TRBV6-1 | NA | CASRPTPGTGELFF | TGTGCCAGCAGGCCCACCCCGGGGACCGGGGAGCTGTTTTTT
TRBJ2-3 | NA | TRBV5-1 | TRBD2 | CASSLPSLAGGTDTQYF | TGCGCCAGCAGCCTCCCATCTCTAGCGGGAGGCACAGATACGCAGTATTTT
TRBJ1-1 | NA | TRBV7-2 | NA | CASSSFSGAGEAFF | TGTGCCAGCAGCTCCTTTTCGGGAGCCGGTGAAGCTTTCTTT
TRBJ1-1 | NA | TRBV7-9 | NA | CASSSRWDTEAFF | TGTGCCAGCAGCTCCCGTTGGGACACTGAAGCTTTCTTT
TRBJ2-3 | NA | TRBV30 | TRBD2 | CAWRGVAGVDTQYF | TGTGCCTGGAGGGGGGTAGCGGGAGTTGATACGCAGTATTTT
TRBJ2-1 | NA | TRBV7-2 | NA | CASSLSRTYNEQFF | TGTGCCAGCAGCTTATCACGGACCTACAATGAGCAGTTCTTC
TRBJ1-1 | NA | TRBV5-5 | TRBD1 | CASSLGPWDRGMNTEAFF | TGTGCCAGCAGCTTGGGCCCGTGGGACAGGGGTATGAACACTGAAGCTTTCTTT
TRBJ2-2 | NA | TRBV4-1 | NA | CASSRQGGNTGELFF | TGCGCCAGCAGCCGGCAGGGGGGAAACACCGGGGAGCTGTTTTTT
TRBJ1-2 | NA | TRBV5-6 | NA | CASSWRLVSGYTF | TGTGCCAGCAGCTGGAGGTTGGTAAGCGGCTACACCTTC
TRBJ1-5 | NA | TRBV2 | NA | CASTGRSGNQPQHF | TGTGCCAGCACGGGACGGTCGGGCAATCAGCCCCAGCATTTT
TRBJ1-1 | once | TRBV10-2 | NA | CAASGRANTEAFF | TGCGCCGCCAGTGGCAGAGCGAACACTGAAGCTTTCTTT
TRBJ2-7 | NA | TRBV6-6 | NA | CASTPKGGGPSYEQYF | TGTGCCAGCACCCCAAAGGGGGGAGGGCCATCCTACGAGCAGTACTTC
TRBJ2-5 | few | TRBV28 | NA | CASSGYRDFQETQYF | TGTGCCAGCAGTGGCTACCGGGACTTCCAAGAGACCCAGTACTTC
TRBJ2-3 | NA | TRBV2 | TRBD2 | CASSRIEKRDAQYF | TGTGCCAGCAGTCGCATAGAGAAGCGGGACGCGCAGTATTTT
TRBJ1-1 | once | TRBV15 | NA | CATSREEGTRVNTEAFF | TGTGCCACCAGCAGAGAAGAGGGGACTCGGGTGAACACTGAAGCTTTCTTT
TRBJ2-7 | NA | TRBV28 | NA | CASSLYSRAPYEQYF | TGTGCCAGCAGTTTATATTCCAGGGCCCCCTACGAGCAGTACTTC